This T cell receptor beta chain was captured by sequencing in a study of blood T cell repertoires in COVID-19. This CDR3 comprises 16 residues. V lost 4 bases, J lost 1 base, and 16 bases lay in between. Looked up from germline, CDR1 is SGHRS and CDR2 is YFSETQ. Method: immunoSEQ multiplex PCR; TCRdb's copy keeps in-frame clones and lacks some. The data hold under 250,000 clones, with around nine tenths observed a single time. Sequencing input: peripheral blood. The receptor's source is a man in his sixties who had recovered from COVID-19. The chain uses TRBV5-1 and TRBJ2-3; D ambiguous. The CDR3 DNA sequence: TGCGCCAGCAGCCCCTCGCCGGCAGGCCGCACAGATACGCAGTATTTT. Its translation is CASSPSPAGRTDTQYF.